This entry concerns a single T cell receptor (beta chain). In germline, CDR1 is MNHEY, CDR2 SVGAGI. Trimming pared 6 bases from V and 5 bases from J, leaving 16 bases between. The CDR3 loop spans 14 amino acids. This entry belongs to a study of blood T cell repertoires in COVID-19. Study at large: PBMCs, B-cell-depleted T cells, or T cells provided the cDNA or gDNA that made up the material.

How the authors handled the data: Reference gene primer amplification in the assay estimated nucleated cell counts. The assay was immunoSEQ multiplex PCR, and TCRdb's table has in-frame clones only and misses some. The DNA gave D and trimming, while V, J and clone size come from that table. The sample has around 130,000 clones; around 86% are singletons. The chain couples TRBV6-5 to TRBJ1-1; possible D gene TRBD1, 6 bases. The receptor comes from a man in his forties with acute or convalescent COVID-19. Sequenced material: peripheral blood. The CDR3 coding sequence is TGTGCCAGCAGCGACCCACAGGGAGTTACTGAAGCTTTCTTT. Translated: CASSDPQGVTEAFF.